The rows below give T cell receptor beta chains drawn from one sample of a study of CD8 T cells in Susac syndrome. MiXCR was run by TCRdb on the immunoSEQ multiplex PCR reads, yielding one entry per CDR3 protein. The sample holds 160,000 or so distinct CDR3 sequences, about 92% seen once. Sequenced sample: CD4+ T cells from PBMCs. Every receptor here comes from a human donor in good health. Both conserved end residues are part of each CDR3. The order of the fields is J gene, D gene, clone size, V gene, CDR3 DNA, CDR3 protein. The D gene is left open where the match is weak. Clone sizes are given selectively: once, few, many, or a class where the clone is expanded.

>TRBJ1-4|NA|NA|TRBV2
TGTGCCAGCAGTGAGCGCGGACAAAATGAAAAACTGTTTTTT
CASSERGQNEKLFF
>TRBJ2-3|TRBD1|NA|TRBV27
TGTGCCAGCAGTCCGTTCCTGGGGGACAGGGTGAGGCACGCGGATACGCAGTATTTT
CASSPFLGDRVRHADTQYF
>TRBJ1-5|TRBD1|NA|TRBV20-1
TGCAGTGCTAGAGGACAGGGGGCGCCGCATACTAGCAATCAGCCCCAGCATTTT
CSARGQGAPHTSNQPQHF
>TRBJ2-5|NA|once|TRBV18
TGTGCCAGCTCACGGGTAGGGGAAGAGACCCAGTACTTC
CASSRVGEETQYF
>TRBJ1-2|NA|NA|TRBV6-5
TGTGCCAGCGCCTCCCAGGGCCTCGGGGGTTATGGCTACACCTTC
CASASQGLGGYGYTF
>TRBJ2-7|TRBD1|NA|TRBV2
TGTGCCAGCAGGGACAGGGGGCCAGGCGAGCAGTACTTC
CASRDRGPGEQYF
>TRBJ1-5|NA|NA|TRBV5-8
TGTGCCAGCAGCTTTAATCAGCCCCAGCATTTT
CASSFNQPQHF
>TRBJ2-1|NA|NA|TRBV5-1
TGCGCCAGCAGCTTGGCTGACCCCGGGGATGAGCAGTTCTTC
CASSLADPGDEQFF
>TRBJ2-7|TRBD2|NA|TRBV4-1
TGCGCCAGCAGCCAAGGATACAGGACTAGCGGGTCGGTAGAGCAGTACTTC
CASSQGYRTSGSVEQYF
>TRBJ1-1|NA|NA|TRBV3-1
TGTGCCAGCAGCCTCGGGAACACTGAAGCTTTCTTT
CASSLGNTEAFF
>TRBJ2-7|TRBD2|NA|TRBV6-5
TGTGCCAGCAGTTACGACAGCGGGAACGCCTACGAGCAGTACTTC
CASSYDSGNAYEQYF
>TRBJ2-7|TRBD1|NA|TRBV18
TGTGCCAGCTCACTTTTGACAGGGGCCTCCTACGAGCAGTACTTC
CASSLLTGASYEQYF
>TRBJ2-1|TRBD2|NA|TRBV10-3
TGTGCCATCCTTCAGGCGGGAGGTTCCTACAATGAGCAGTTCTTC
CAILQAGGSYNEQFF
>TRBJ2-7|NA|once|TRBV5-1
TGCGCCAGCAGCGGTGGACAGATGGATAACTACGAGCAGTACTTC
CASSGGQMDNYEQYF
>TRBJ1-4|TRBD1|few|TRBV20-1
TGCAGTGCTCCGGACAGGGTAGGCGAAAAACTGTTTTTT
CSAPDRVGEKLFF
>TRBJ2-5|NA|NA|TRBV7-2
TGTGCCAGCAGCGGAGAGGTTTTGCAAGAGACCCAGTACTTC
CASSGEVLQETQYF
>TRBJ2-2|NA|NA|TRBV5-1
TGCGCCAGCAGCTTGGCCGCCGGGGGCACCGGGGAGCTGTTTTTT
CASSLAAGGTGELFF
>TRBJ1-5|NA|NA|TRBV3-1
TGTGCCAGCAGCCAAGTGGGGGGAGGGAGCAATCAGCCCCAGCATTTT
CASSQVGGGSNQPQHF
>TRBJ1-2|TRBD1|NA|TRBV29-1
TGCAGCCTCACTACAGGGGGCGGCTATGGCTACACCTTC
CSLTTGGGYGYTF
>TRBJ1-1|NA|NA|TRBV29-1
TGCAGCGCCCAGACCCCGACCTGGACTGAAGCTTTCTTT
CSAQTPTWTEAFF
>TRBJ2-2|NA|NA|TRBV29-1
TGCAGCGTTGACATAGCCGGGTCCCAGGCGGCCGGGGAGCTGTTTTTT
CSVDIAGSQAAGELFF
>TRBJ2-4|TRBD1|NA|TRBV5-6
TGTGCCAGCAGCTTTCCGGGACAGGGGGACATTCAGTACTTC
CASSFPGQGDIQYF
>TRBJ1-1|NA|NA|TRBV25-1
TGTGCCAGCAGTGTAAGCACTGAAGCTTTCTTT
CASSVSTEAFF
>TRBJ2-3|TRBD1|once|TRBV5-1
TGCGCCAGCAGCACAAGGGACAGGGGCACAGATTCGCAGTATTTT
CASSTRDRGTDSQYF
>TRBJ2-7|NA|few|TRBV20-1
TGCAGTGCTTCCGGGACCCAGACCTACGAGCAGTACTTC
CSASGTQTYEQYF
>TRBJ2-7|NA|NA|TRBV20-1
TGCAGTGCCAAGGGCCCTTCCTACGAGCAGTACTTC
CSAKGPSYEQYF
>TRBJ2-3|NA|NA|TRBV29-1
TGCAGCGTTGGCAACAGAAGCACAGATACGCAGTATTTT
CSVGNRSTDTQYF
>TRBJ1-2|NA|once|TRBV10-3
TGTGCCATCAGTGAGTCTCCAGGGAAGTACGTGGAGGACACCTTC
CAISESPGKYVEDTF
>TRBJ2-3|NA|NA|TRBV24-1
TGTGCCACCAGTGATTCGAGAACCACAGATACGCAGTATTTT
CATSDSRTTDTQYF
>TRBJ2-5|NA|NA|TRBV5-1
TGCGCCAGCAGCTTGGCCGGGCAGGGGGAGACCCAGTACTTC
CASSLAGQGETQYF
>TRBJ1-1|TRBD1|NA|TRBV2
TGTGCCAGCAGTGAACAGGGGGTCCCTTGGACTGAAGCTTTCTTT
CASSEQGVPWTEAFF